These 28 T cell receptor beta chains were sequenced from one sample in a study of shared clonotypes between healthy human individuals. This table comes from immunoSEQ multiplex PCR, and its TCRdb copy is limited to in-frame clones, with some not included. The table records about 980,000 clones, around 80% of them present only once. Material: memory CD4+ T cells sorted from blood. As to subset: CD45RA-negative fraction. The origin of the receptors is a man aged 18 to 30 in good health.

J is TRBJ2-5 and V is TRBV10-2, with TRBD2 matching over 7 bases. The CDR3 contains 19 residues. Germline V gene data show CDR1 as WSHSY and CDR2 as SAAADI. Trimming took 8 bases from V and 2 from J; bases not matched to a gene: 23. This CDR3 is CASHLGRGKGSGRQETQYF. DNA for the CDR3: TGCGCCAGCCACCTAGGGAGGGGCAAGGGGTCAGGTCGGCAAGAGACCCAGTACTTC.

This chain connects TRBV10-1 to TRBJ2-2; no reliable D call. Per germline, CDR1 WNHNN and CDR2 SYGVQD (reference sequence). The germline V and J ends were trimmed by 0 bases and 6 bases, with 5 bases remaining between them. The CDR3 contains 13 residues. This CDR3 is CASSESSPGELFF. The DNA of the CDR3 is TGCGCCAGCAGTGAGTCCAGTCCCGGGGAGCTGTTTTTT.

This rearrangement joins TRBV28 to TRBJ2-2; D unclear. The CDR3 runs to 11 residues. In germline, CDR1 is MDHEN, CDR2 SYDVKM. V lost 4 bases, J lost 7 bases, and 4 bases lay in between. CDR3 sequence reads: CASSSRGELFF. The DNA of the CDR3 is TGTGCCAGCAGTTCGCGCGGGGAGCTGTTTTTT.

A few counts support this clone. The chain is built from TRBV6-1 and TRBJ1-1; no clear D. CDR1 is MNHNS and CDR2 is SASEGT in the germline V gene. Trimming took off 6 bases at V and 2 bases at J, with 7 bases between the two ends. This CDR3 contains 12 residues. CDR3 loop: CASSDLNTEAFF. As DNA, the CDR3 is TGTGCCAGCAGCGACCTCAACACTGAAGCTTTCTTT.

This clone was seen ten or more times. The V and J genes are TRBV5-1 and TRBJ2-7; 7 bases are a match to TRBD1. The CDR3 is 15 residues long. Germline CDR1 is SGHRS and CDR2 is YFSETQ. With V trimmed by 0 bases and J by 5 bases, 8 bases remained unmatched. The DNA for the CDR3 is TGCGCCAGCAGCTTGGTCAGAGGGGGCCAGGACGAGCAGTACTTC. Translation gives CASSLVRGGQDEQYF.

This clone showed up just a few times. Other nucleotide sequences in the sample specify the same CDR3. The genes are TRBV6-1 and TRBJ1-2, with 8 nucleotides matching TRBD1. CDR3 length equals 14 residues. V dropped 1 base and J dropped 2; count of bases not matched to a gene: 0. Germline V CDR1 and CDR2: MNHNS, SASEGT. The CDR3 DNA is TGTGCCAGCAGTGAAGACAGGGGGAACTATGGCTACACCTTC. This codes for CASSEDRGNYGYTF.

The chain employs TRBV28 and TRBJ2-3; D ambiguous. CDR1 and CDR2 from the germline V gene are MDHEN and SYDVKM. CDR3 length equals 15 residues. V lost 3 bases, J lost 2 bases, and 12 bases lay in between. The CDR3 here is CASSFPRTLTDTQYF. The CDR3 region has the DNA TGTGCCAGCAGTTTCCCCCGGACCCTCACAGATACGCAGTATTTT. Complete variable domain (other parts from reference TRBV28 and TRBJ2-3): DVKVTQSSRYLVKRTGEKVFLECVQDMDHENMFWYRQDPGLGLRLIYFSYDVKMKEKGDIPEGYSVSREKKERFSLILESASTNQTSMYLCASSFPRTLTDTQYFGPGTRLTVL.

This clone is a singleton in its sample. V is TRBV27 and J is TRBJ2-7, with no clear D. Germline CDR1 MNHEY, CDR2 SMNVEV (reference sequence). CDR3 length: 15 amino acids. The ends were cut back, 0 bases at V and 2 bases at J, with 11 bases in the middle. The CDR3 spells CASSLSAAQTYEQYF. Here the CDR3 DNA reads TGTGCCAGCAGTTTATCAGCCGCCCAGACCTACGAGCAGTACTTC.

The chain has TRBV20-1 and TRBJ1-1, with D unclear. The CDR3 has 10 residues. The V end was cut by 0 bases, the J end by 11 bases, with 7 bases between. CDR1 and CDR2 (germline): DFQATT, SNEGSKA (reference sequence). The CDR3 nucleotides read TGCAGTGCTAGAGACCCCAGGGCTTTCTTT. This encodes CSARDPRAFF.

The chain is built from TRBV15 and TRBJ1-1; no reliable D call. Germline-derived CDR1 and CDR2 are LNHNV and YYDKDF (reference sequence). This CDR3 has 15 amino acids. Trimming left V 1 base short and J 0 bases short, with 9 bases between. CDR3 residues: CATSRGGSLNTEAFF. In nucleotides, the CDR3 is TGTGCCACCAGCAGAGGCGGCAGTTTGAACACTGAAGCTTTCTTT.

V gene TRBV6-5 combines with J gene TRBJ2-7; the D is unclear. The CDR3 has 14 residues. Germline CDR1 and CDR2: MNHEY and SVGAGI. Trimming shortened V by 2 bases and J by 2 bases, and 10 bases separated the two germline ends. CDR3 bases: TGTGCCAGCAGTTACCGGTACGGAGCCTACGAGCAGTACTTC. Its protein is CASSYRYGAYEQYF.

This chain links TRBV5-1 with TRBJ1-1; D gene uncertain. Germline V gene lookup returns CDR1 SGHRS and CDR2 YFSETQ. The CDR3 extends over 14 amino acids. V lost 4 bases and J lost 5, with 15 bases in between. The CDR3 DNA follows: TGCGCCAGCAGCCCTCTGCGGGGTGTGACTGAAGCTTTCTTT. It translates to CASSPLRGVTEAFF.

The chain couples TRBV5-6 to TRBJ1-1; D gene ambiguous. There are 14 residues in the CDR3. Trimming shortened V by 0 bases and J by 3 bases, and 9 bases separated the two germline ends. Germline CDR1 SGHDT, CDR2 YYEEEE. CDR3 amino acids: CASSLGWGDTEAFF. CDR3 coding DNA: TGTGCCAGCAGCTTGGGGTGGGGAGACACTGAAGCTTTCTTT.

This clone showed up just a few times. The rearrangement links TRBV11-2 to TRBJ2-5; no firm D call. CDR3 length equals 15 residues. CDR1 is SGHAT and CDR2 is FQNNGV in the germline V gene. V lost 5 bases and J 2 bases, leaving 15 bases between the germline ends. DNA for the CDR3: TGTGCCAGCAGCAAAAACCCCGGGCAGCAAGAGACCCAGTACTTC. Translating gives CASSKNPGQQETQYF. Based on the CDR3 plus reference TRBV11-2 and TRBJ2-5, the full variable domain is EAGVAQSPRYKIIEKRQSVAFWCNPISGHATLYWYQQILGQGPKLLIQFQNNGVVDDSQLPKDRFSAERLKGVDSTLKIQPAKLEDSAVYLCASSKNPGQQETQYFGPGTRLLVL.

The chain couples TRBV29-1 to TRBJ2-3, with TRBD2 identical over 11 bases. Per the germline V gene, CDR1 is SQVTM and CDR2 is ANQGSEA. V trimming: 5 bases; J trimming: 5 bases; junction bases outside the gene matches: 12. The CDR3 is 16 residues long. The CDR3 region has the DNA TGCAGCGTTAGCCTCTTTAGCGGGGGGGCTCAAGATACGCAGTATTTT. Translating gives CSVSLFSGGAQDTQYF.

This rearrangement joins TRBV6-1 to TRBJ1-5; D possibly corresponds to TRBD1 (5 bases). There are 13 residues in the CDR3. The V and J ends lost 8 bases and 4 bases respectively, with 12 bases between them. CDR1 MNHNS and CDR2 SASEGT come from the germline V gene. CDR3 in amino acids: CASGAGPNQPQHF. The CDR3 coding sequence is TGTGCCAGCGGTGCAGGGCCGAATCAGCCCCAGCATTTT.

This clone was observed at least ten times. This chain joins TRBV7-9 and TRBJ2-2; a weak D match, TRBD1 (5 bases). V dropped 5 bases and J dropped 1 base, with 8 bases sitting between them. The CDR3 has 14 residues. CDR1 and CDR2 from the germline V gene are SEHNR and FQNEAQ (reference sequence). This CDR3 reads CASSVTVNTGELFF. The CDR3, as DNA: TGTGCCAGCAGCGTGACAGTGAACACCGGGGAGCTGTTTTTT.

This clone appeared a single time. CDR3 bases: TGTGCCTGGAGTCCAATTGGACGAGCGGAGACCCAGTACTTC. Translating it yields CAWSPIGRAETQYF. The rearrangement links TRBV30 to TRBJ2-5; D is unclear. Between the trimmed V and J ends, which lost 2 bases and 5 bases, there was a span of 15 bases. Germline-derived CDR1 and CDR2 are GTSNPN and SVGIG (reference sequence). This CDR3 comprises 14 residues.

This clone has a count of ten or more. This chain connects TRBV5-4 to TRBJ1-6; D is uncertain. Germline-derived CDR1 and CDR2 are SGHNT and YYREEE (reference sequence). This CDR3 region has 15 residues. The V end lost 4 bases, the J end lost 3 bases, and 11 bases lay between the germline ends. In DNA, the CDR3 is TGTGCCAGCAGCCCAGGAGCAATCTATAATTCACCCCTCCACTTT. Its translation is CASSPGAIYNSPLHF.

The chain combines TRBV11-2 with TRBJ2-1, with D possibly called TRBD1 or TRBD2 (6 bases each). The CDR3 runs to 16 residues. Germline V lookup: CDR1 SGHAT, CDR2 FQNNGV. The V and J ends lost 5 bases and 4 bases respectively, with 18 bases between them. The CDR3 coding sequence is TGTGCCAGCAGCGTATCACGGGGGCGCGGGTACAATGAGCAGTTCTTC. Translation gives CASSVSRGRGYNEQFF.

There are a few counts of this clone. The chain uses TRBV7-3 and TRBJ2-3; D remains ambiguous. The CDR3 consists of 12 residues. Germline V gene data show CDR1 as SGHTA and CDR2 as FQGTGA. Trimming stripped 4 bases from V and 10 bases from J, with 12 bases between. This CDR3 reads CASSSPPGAQYF. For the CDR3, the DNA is TGTGCCAGCAGCTCCCCCCCTGGTGCGCAGTATTTT.

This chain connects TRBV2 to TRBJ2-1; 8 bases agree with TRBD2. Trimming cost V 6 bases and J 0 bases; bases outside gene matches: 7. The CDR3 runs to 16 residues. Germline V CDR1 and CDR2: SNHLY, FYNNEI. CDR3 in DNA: TGTGCCAGCAGGAGATTAGCGGGGAGCTCCTACAATGAGCAGTTCTTC. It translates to CASRRLAGSSYNEQFF.

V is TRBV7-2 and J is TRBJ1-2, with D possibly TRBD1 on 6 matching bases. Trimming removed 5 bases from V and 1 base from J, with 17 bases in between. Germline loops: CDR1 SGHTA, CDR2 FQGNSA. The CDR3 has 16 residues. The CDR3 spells CASSPSGGAFNYGYTF. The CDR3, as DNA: TGTGCCAGCAGCCCCAGCGGGGGGGCGTTTAACTATGGCTACACCTTC. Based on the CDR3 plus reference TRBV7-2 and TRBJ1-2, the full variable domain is GAGVSQSPSNKVTEKGKDVELRCDPISGHTALYWYRQSLGQGLEFLIYFQGNSAPDKSGLPSDRFSAERTGGSVSTLTIQRTQQEDSAVYLCASSPSGGAFNYGYTFGSGTRLTVV.

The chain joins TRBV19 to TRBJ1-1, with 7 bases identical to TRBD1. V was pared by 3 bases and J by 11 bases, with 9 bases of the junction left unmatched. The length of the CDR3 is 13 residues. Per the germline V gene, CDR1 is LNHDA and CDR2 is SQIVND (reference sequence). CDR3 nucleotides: TGTGCCAGTAGTATCGGGACAGCTCAATGGGCTTTCTTT. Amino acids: CASSIGTAQWAFF.

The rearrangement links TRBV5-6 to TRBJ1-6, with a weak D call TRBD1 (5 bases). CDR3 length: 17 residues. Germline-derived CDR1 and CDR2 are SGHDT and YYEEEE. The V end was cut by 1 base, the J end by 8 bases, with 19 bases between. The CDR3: CASSLMTAPRGDSPLHF. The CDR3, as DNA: TGTGCCAGCAGCTTGATGACAGCCCCACGAGGGGATTCACCCCTCCACTTT.

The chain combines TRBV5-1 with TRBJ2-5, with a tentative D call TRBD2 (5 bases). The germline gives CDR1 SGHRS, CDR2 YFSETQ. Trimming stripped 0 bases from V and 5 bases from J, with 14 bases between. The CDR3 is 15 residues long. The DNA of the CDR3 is TGCGCCAGCAGCTTGGTGACGGCGGGCGGGGAGACCCAGTACTTC. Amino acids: CASSLVTAGGETQYF.

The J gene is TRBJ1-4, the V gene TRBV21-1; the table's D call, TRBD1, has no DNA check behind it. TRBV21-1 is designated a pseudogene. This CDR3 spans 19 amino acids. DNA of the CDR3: TGTGCCAGCAGCAAAGACTCGACAGGGGGCTGTTCCTTTAATGAAAAACTGTTTTTT. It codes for CASSKDSTGGCSFNEKLFF.

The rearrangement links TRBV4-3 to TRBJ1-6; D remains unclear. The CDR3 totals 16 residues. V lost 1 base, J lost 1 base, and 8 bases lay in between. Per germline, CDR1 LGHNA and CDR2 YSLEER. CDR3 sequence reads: CASSQGLGSYNSPLHF. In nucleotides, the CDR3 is TGCGCCAGCAGCCAAGGCCTGGGGTCCTATAATTCACCCCTCCACTTT.